A single sample is the source of the 10 T cell receptor beta chains below, sequenced in a study of T cell repertoires in cytomegalovirus infection. TCRdb used MiXCR to reprocess the reads, holding one entry per CDR3 protein. The table lists more than 150,000 distinct CDR3 sequences, 23% of them singletons. Sequenced material: PBMCs. The receptor set was obtained from a human donor in good health (CMV status not recorded). Some clones in this sample may be carry-over from other donors' samples.

This clonotype was counted between two and nine times. The rearrangement joins TRBV4-1 to TRBJ2-7, with D unresolved. The germline V gene has CDR1 MGHRA and CDR2 YSYEKL. CDR3 size: 15 residues. Trimming pared 0 bases from V and 0 bases from J, leaving 9 bases between. For the CDR3, the DNA is TGCGCCAGCAGCCAAGAGCTGCACACCTCCTACGAGCAGTACTTC. Translating it yields CASSQELHTSYEQYF.

There are a few counts of this clonotype. The chain carries TRBV6-1 and TRBJ2-3; D may match TRBD1 or TRBD2 (5 bases each). Deletions cut 4 bases from V and 4 bases from J, with 12 bases between. Looked up from germline, CDR1 is MNHNS and CDR2 is SASEGT. The CDR3 contains 14 residues. CDR3 sequence: CASSAGTRPDTQYF. DNA of the CDR3: TGTGCCAGCAGTGCGGGGACCCGGCCAGATACGCAGTATTTT.

Many counts were recorded for this clonotype. The rearrangement joins TRBV7-2 to TRBJ2-5; 7 bases align to TRBD1. This CDR3 comprises 15 residues. The V gene's germline CDR1 is SGHTA and CDR2 FQGNSA. V shed 1 base, J shed 5 bases, and the junction held 7 bases outside the gene matches. Here the CDR3 DNA reads TGTGCCAGCAGCTTAGGAGGGGGCCTTCGGGAGACCCAGTACTTC. Translated, it gives CASSLGGGLRETQYF.

J is TRBJ2-2 and V is TRBV4-1; D not certain. The ends were cut back, 4 bases at V and 7 bases at J, with 10 bases in the middle. This CDR3 spans 13 amino acids. Germline lookup yields CDR1 MGHRA and CDR2 YSYEKL. In DNA form, the CDR3 reads TGCGCCAGCAGCCTTCGAGAGTACGGGGAGCTGTTTTTT. This sequence encodes CASSLREYGELFF.

This clonotype has ten or more counts. The CDR3 nucleotides are TGTGCCAGCAGCTCAAGGTGGAATGAGCAGTTCTTC. It is translated as CASSSRWNEQFF. The chain has TRBV7-2 and TRBJ2-1; D ambiguous. CDR3 length: 12 residues. Germline CDR1 and CDR2: SGHTA and FQGNSA. Trimming took 4 bases from V and 7 from J, leaving 8 bases between them.

The sample holds a few counts of this clonotype. This chain joins TRBV29-1 and TRBJ2-1; 10 nucleotides match TRBD1. The CDR3 totals 15 residues. Trimming removed 5 bases from V and 8 bases from J; junction bases left unmatched: 12. Germline assignment: CDR1 SQVTM and CDR2 ANQGSEA. The CDR3 bases are TGCAGCGTTCGAAAGACAGGGGGCGGGATAGATGAGCAGTTCTTC. Residues: CSVRKTGGGIDEQFF.

V gene TRBV6-5 combines with J gene TRBJ1-2, with D possibly being TRBD1 (6 bases). This CDR3 has 14 residues. The germline CDR1 and CDR2 sequences are MNHEY and SVGAGI. Trimming cost V 6 bases and J 2 bases, with 13 bases left between them. CDR3 sequence reads: CASSSGVGNYGYTF. CDR3 coding DNA: TGTGCCAGCAGCTCAGGGGTCGGAAACTATGGCTACACCTTC.

This clonotype was observed a handful of times. The CDR3 here is CSANVEGLVSGQFF. Here the CDR3 DNA reads TGCAGTGCGAACGTTGAGGGCTTAGTCTCGGGGCAGTTCTTC. The chain links TRBV20-1 to TRBJ2-1, with D maybe TRBD2 (5 bases). The germline V gene has CDR1 DFQATT and CDR2 SNEGSKA (reference sequence). Trimming pared 6 bases from V and 12 bases from J, leaving 24 bases between. The CDR3 covers 14 residues.

As DNA, the CDR3 is TGTGCCAGCAGCCCCAGGTTGGCGGGACAGGGGGCGAGTGAGCAGTTCTTC. Residues: CASSPRLAGQGASEQFF. The chain is built from TRBV7-9 and TRBJ2-1; 12 positions agree with TRBD1. Germline assignment: CDR1 SEHNR and CDR2 FQNEAQ (reference sequence). The CDR3 contains 17 residues. V was clipped by 5 bases and J by 9 bases; unmatched bases: 14.

This clonotype occurred a few times. The chain is built from TRBV6-2 or TRBV6-3 and TRBJ2-4; maybe TRBD2 (7 bases). Germline values: CDR1 MNHEY, CDR2 SVGEGT. The CDR3 sequence is 15 residues long. V shed 2 bases and J shed 7 bases, with 15 bases lying between them. The CDR3 DNA sequence: TGTGCCAGCAGTTACCAGTGGGGGGGCGGCAACATTCAGTACTTC. It codes for CASSYQWGGGNIQYF.